The 28 T cell receptor beta chains below all came from one sample that was sequenced in a study of CD8 T cells in Susac syndrome (dated by TCRdb to the late 2010s). Library prep was done by the immunoSEQ multiplex PCR assay. RNA was extracted using the RNeasy kit, and about 0.5 to 1 ug of the RNA was reverse transcribed with random hexamers. TCRdb reran the public reads through fastp at Q25 and MiXCR, keeping productive beta chains. Every CDR3 protein is listed once, alongside the most common genes and DNA of its rows. Recorded for this sample are 150,000 to 200,000 distinct CDR3 sequences; about 94% of them occurred a single time. The ten most abundant clones make up around 0.09% of the sample. The material sequenced was CD4+ T cells from PBMCs. The source is a human donor with multiple sclerosis.

V is TRBV12-3 or TRBV12-4 and J is TRBJ2-1, with TRBD1 matching over 10 bases. Trimming took 7 bases from V and 8 from J; bases not matched to a gene: 11. The CDR3 has 15 amino acids. CDR3 sequence (DNA): TGTGCCAGCAATAGACCGGGACAGGGGTGGCATGAGCAGTTCTTC. The encoded protein is CASNRPGQGWHEQFF.

J is TRBJ1-5 and V is TRBV12-3 or TRBV12-4, with D possibly matching TRBD1 (5 bases). Trimming cost V 5 bases and J 4 bases, with 18 bases left between them. This CDR3 is 16 amino acids long. The DNA of the CDR3 is TGTGCCAGCAGTGACCGCCGAAAGGGGTGGAATCAGCCCCAGCATTTT. Translating gives CASSDRRKGWNQPQHF.

To note about this clonotype: One end of the junction does not line up with germline, which may come from a read error. The V call is TRBV7-7, the J call TRBJ2-1; 8 positions match TRBD1. CDR3 size: 13 residues. From germline, CDR1 is SSHAT and CDR2 FNYEAQ (reference sequence). The CDR3 nucleotides are TGTGCTAGCAGCCCAGGACAGGGTGGTCAGCAGTTCTTC. This sequence encodes CASSPGQGGQQFF.

The V and J genes are TRBV4-2 and TRBJ1-1; D unclear. V dropped 1 base and J dropped 13 bases, with 22 bases sitting between them. Germline V lookup: CDR1 LGHNA, CDR2 YNFKEQ. The CDR3 totals 15 residues. The CDR3 bases are TGTGCCAGCAGCCAAGGAGCAGGACTCACTGAGAGGGTTTTCTTT. This gives the protein CASSQGAGLTERVFF.

This clonotype appeared a single time. The gene calls are TRBV15 and TRBJ1-2; D is possibly TRBD1 (6 bases). The CDR3 consists of 12 residues. CDR1 is LNHNV, CDR2 YYDKDF, per germline (reference sequence). Trimming removed 3 bases at V and 6 bases at J, with 8 bases between. The CDR3 reads CATSRDSHGYTF. The CDR3 DNA reads TGTGCCACCAGCAGGGACAGCCATGGCTACACCTTC.

The chain recombines TRBV20-1 with TRBJ2-3; D gene ambiguous. CDR3 length equals 15 residues. V was trimmed by 1 base and J by 2 bases, leaving 13 bases between them. Germline CDR1 reads DFQATT; CDR2 reads SNEGSKA (reference sequence). DNA of the CDR3: TGCAGTGCTAGAGCCCCGAGGCTTATCACAGATACGCAGTATTTT. It encodes CSARAPRLITDTQYF.

This chain joins TRBV29-1 and TRBJ2-7; D remains unclear. Trimming took off 6 bases at V and 3 bases at J, with 12 bases between the two ends. The germline CDR1 and CDR2 sequences are SQVTM and ANQGSEA. CDR3 length: 12 residues. The CDR3 is CSVVRYGYEQYF. The CDR3 nucleotides read TGCAGCGTCGTAAGATATGGCTACGAGCAGTACTTC.

This clonotype was detected only once. The chain employs TRBV6-2 or TRBV6-3 and TRBJ2-3; TRBD2 matches at 12 bases. The CDR3 covers 19 residues. Germline V gene sequence: CDR1 MNHEY, CDR2 SVGEGT. The V gene end was trimmed by 7 bases and the J gene end by 2 bases; junction bases not matched to a gene: 16. In DNA form, the CDR3 reads TGTGCCAGCAACTCTCCGACTAGCGGGGGCCGGGCGCTCACAGATACGCAGTATTTT. Translating it yields CASNSPTSGGRALTDTQYF.

The chain links TRBV7-9 to TRBJ2-7, with TRBD1 as a possible D gene (5 bases). Trimming shortened V by 3 bases and J by 0 bases, and 9 bases separated the two germline ends. This CDR3 has 14 residues. Germline V lookup: CDR1 SEHNR, CDR2 FQNEAQ (reference sequence). CDR3: CASSFEGASYEQYF. In DNA, the CDR3 is TGTGCCAGCAGCTTTGAAGGGGCCTCCTACGAGCAGTACTTC.

The genes are TRBV4-3 and TRBJ1-3; unclear D gene. Germline CDR1 LGHNA, CDR2 YSLEER. V lost 3 bases and J lost 6, with 18 bases in between. This CDR3 spans 16 amino acids. CDR3: CASSHISVGLVNTIYF. For the CDR3, the DNA is TGCGCCAGCAGCCATATCTCCGTAGGACTGGTAAACACCATATATTTT.

The chain is built from TRBV5-1 and TRBJ1-1; TRBD1 agrees at 7 bases. V was pared by 4 bases and J by 4 bases, with 7 bases of the junction left unmatched. The germline V gene has CDR1 SGHRS and CDR2 YFSETQ. This CDR3 has 14 amino acids. The CDR3 bases are TGCGCCAGCAGCCCTCAGGGGGTGTTCACTGAAGCTTTCTTT. Residues: CASSPQGVFTEAFF.

The CDR3 DNA reads TGTGCCAGCAGCGCCACGACCCCGTGGACCCCCTACAATGAGCAGTTCTTC. This gives the protein CASSATTPWTPYNEQFF. The V and J genes are TRBV9 and TRBJ2-1; D is uncertain. V gave up 3 bases and J gave up 2 bases, with 18 bases separating them. Germline V gene sequence: CDR1 SGDLS, CDR2 YYNGEE. The CDR3 covers 17 residues.

The rearrangement uses TRBV5-1 and TRBJ2-1; no firm D call. The CDR3 covers 13 residues. V lost 10 bases to trimming and J lost 5 bases, with 16 bases between them. CDR1 and CDR2 (germline): SGHRS, YFSETQ. The CDR3 nucleotides read TGCGCCTGTCAAGAAGCTCCTAACAATGAGCAGTTCTTC. Amino acid sequence: CACQEAPNNEQFF.

The genes are TRBV3-1 and TRBJ2-2; unclear D gene. Trimming shortened V by 5 bases and J by 0 bases, and 7 bases separated the two germline ends. The length of the CDR3 is 14 residues. Germline values: CDR1 LGHDT, CDR2 YNNKEL (reference sequence). DNA for the CDR3: TGTGCCAGCAGCAAGGGCCCGAACACCGGGGAGCTGTTTTTT. Its translation is CASSKGPNTGELFF.

J is TRBJ1-4 and V is TRBV7-2, with D unclear. V was clipped by 5 bases and J by 8 bases, with 15 bases between them. Germline lookup yields CDR1 SGHTA and CDR2 FQGNSA. The length of the CDR3 is 14 residues. The CDR3 is CASSPFVTGEKLFF. As DNA, the CDR3 is TGTGCCAGCAGCCCTTTTGTAACGGGCGAAAAACTGTTTTTT.

The genes are TRBV15 and TRBJ1-1; 9 nucleotides align to TRBD1. V was clipped by 8 bases and J by 2 bases; unmatched bases: 6. Germline CDR1 is LNHNV and CDR2 is YYDKDF (reference sequence). This CDR3 has 14 residues. The DNA for the CDR3 is TGTGCCACCGCCAAGGGACAGGGTAACACTGAAGCTTTCTTT. This sequence encodes CATAKGQGNTEAFF.

The genes are TRBV29-1 and TRBJ2-2; 10 bases match TRBD1. The length of the CDR3 is 13 residues. Trimming took 7 bases from V and 3 from J; bases not matched to a gene: 2. Germline V CDR1 and CDR2: SQVTM, ANQGSEA. This CDR3 is CSADRGHTGELFF. The CDR3 DNA reads TGCAGCGCTGACAGGGGGCACACCGGGGAGCTGTTTTTT.

The chain combines TRBV29-1 with TRBJ2-1; 7 nucleotides align to TRBD2. In germline, CDR1 is SQVTM, CDR2 ANQGSEA. This CDR3 is 15 amino acids long. The CDR3 loop reads CSGKVAGAARGEQFF. The DNA for the CDR3 is TGCAGTGGGAAAGTAGCGGGTGCAGCTAGGGGTGAGCAGTTCTTC.

This clonotype was seen just once. This chain connects TRBV20-1 to TRBJ2-7; D not resolved. CDR1 is DFQATT and CDR2 is SNEGSKA in the germline V gene (reference sequence). Between the trimmed V and J ends, which lost 6 bases and 4 bases, there was a span of 10 bases. This CDR3 is 11 amino acids long. The CDR3 nucleotides are TGCAGTGCGGAGCAACAGTACGAGCAGTACTTC. This sequence encodes CSAEQQYEQYF.

This clonotype was found once. This chain connects TRBV30 to TRBJ1-2, with 7 bases matching TRBD1. CDR1 and CDR2 from the germline V gene are GTSNPN and SVGIG (reference sequence). After removal of 0 bases from V and 6 bases from J, the junction contained 1 base not matched to a gene. The CDR3 runs to 12 residues. CDR3 in DNA: TGTGCCTGGAGTGTAAGGGGGCATGGCTACACCTTC. The encoded protein is CAWSVRGHGYTF.

This chain uses TRBV30 with TRBJ2-7; no clear D gene. The ends were cut back, 1 base at V and 3 bases at J, with 13 bases in the middle. The CDR3 extends over 14 amino acids. Germline V gene data show CDR1 as GTSNPN and CDR2 as SVGIG (reference sequence). The CDR3 reads CAWSGVYDGYEQYF. Written as DNA, the CDR3 is TGTGCCTGGAGTGGGGTGTACGATGGCTACGAGCAGTACTTC.

The CDR3 region has the DNA TGTGCCAGCAGTTTATATCAGGGTCTTAATTCACCCCTCCACTTT. Encoded protein: CASSLYQGLNSPLHF. The chain joins TRBV12-3 or TRBV12-4 to TRBJ1-6, with D perhaps TRBD1 (5 bases). This CDR3 is built from 15 residues. Trimming removed 2 bases from V and 6 bases from J, with 11 bases in between.

This chain joins TRBV11-1 and TRBJ1-1; 7 bases align to TRBD1. The length of the CDR3 is 15 residues. Germline CDR1 and CDR2: SGHAT and FQDESV (reference sequence). V shed 5 bases and J 4 bases; nucleotides not matched to a gene: 10. The CDR3 here is CASSPRWPGGTEAFF. The CDR3 DNA reads TGTGCCAGCAGCCCTCGGTGGCCAGGGGGCACTGAAGCTTTCTTT.

The V gene is TRBV11-2, the J gene TRBJ2-4; D tentatively fits TRBD1 or TRBD2 (6 bases each). V lost 10 bases to trimming and J lost 2 bases, with 18 bases between them. The CDR3 is 15 residues long. Germline-derived CDR1 and CDR2 are SGHAT and FQNNGV. The CDR3 DNA reads as TGTGCCACCGCCCGGGGGCTGGGGTCCAAAAACATTCAGTACTTC. Translation: CATARGLGSKNIQYF.

This clonotype was counted once. J is TRBJ2-5 and V is TRBV24-1; TRBD2 is a possible D gene (6 bases). Per the germline V gene, CDR1 is KGHDR and CDR2 is SFDVKD. The CDR3 has 13 amino acids. Trimming pared 4 bases from V and 5 bases from J, leaving 10 bases between. The CDR3 DNA reads TGTGCCACCAGTGACGGGAGTCCGGAGACCCAGTACTTC. As protein: CATSDGSPETQYF.

The chain has TRBV20-1 and TRBJ1-2; D is possibly TRBD1 (6 bases). Germline V gives CDR1 DFQATT, CDR2 SNEGSKA (reference sequence). The CDR3 extends over 13 amino acids. Deletions cut 1 base from V and 5 bases from J, with 11 bases between. CDR3 sequence: CSARVQGGYGYTF. CDR3 coding DNA: TGCAGTGCTAGAGTACAGGGAGGGTATGGCTACACCTTC.

Remarks on this clonotype: A read error may produce the germline difference seen at one junction end. This sequence joins TRBV13 and TRBJ1-5; no clear D gene. The CDR3 is 14 amino acids. The germline V gene encodes CDR1 PRHDT and CDR2 FYEKMQ (reference sequence). DNA of the CDR3: TGTGCCGGCAGCTTAGACCGTTCCAATCAGCCCCAGCATTTT. Translated, it gives CAGSLDRSNQPQHF.

This clonotype has only one observation. J is TRBJ2-2 and V is TRBV11-3; TRBD2 matches 7 bases. The J segment lost 2 bases and the V segment lost 5 bases, leaving 5 bases of the junction unmatched. CDR3 size: 15 residues. CDR1 and CDR2 (germline): SGHNT, YENEEA. The chain's CDR3 is CASSQWDYNTGELFF. The CDR3 coding sequence is TGTGCCAGCAGCCAATGGGACTACAACACCGGGGAGCTGTTTTTT.